Sequencing of this T cell receptor beta chain was carried out in a study of molecular identifiers for immune sequencing clone quantification. MiXCR, applied by TCRdb to the PCR reads, yields one record per CDR3 protein. In the table there are 63,000 or so distinct CDR3 sequences, around 17% of which are singletons. As to this clonotype: The antigen is undetermined.

The study's findings and limits: For highly expanded clones, sizes could be underestimated when identical TCR molecules share a barcode. In naive cells, under 1% of molecules belonged to clones above 20 RNA copies, against over 99% in effector cells.

CDR1 is MNHEY, CDR2 SMNVEV, per germline (reference sequence). Trimming took 5 bases from V and 2 from J; bases not matched to a gene: 8. The CDR3 covers 15 residues. The chain joins TRBV27 to TRBJ2-7, with 8 positions matching TRBD2. Material: naive CD8+ T cells from blood, with Jurkat cell RNA spiked in. Subset reported: FACS-sorted CD8+CD4-CCR7+CD45RA+ naive T cells. This clonotype originated in a human donor in good health. Some libraries in this study had Jurkat cell RNA spiked in. In DNA form, the CDR3 reads TGTGCCAGCAGTCCGAGGACTAGCCGAACCTACGAGCAGTACTTC. It translates to CASSPRTSRTYEQYF.